This TCR beta chain was observed in a study of T cells in Graves' hyperthyroidism and ophthalmopathy (dated by TCRdb to between 2018 and 2021). In the study overall: Peripheral blood samples were taken at the time of initial diagnosis, prior to any treatment. For training and testing, the 80 to 100 patients in the discovery cohort were randomly divided in a 7:3 ratio. An independent validation cohort of around 19 hyperthyroidism patients and some 15 patients who later progressed to ophthalmopathy tested prospective prediction of ophthalmopathy. Following sampling, methimazole starting at 30 mg daily was given to hyperthyroidism patients, and high-dose intravenous methylprednisolone was given to ophthalmopathy patients. The paper reports TCR Vbeta CDR3 sequencing of approximately 140 peripheral blood samples: 43 ophthalmopathy, roughly 80 hyperthyroidism and approximately 17 progressor patients. A discovery cohort of about a hundred patients, about 40 with Graves' ophthalmopathy and fewer than 65 with stable Graves' hyperthyroidism, was used to find distinguishing TCR V-J signatures. The study also compared thyroid tissue and blood T-cell repertoires from a handful of Graves' hyperthyroidism patients. The research as a whole found: No statistical method was used to fix the sample size in advance, and group allocation was not hidden from the investigators. Blood samples also contained most of the expanded thyroid clonotypes (frequency above 0.001), which suggests that blood repertoires may reflect thyroid immune responses. A 13 V-J signature model separated ophthalmopathy from stable hyperthyroidism, with roughly 88% sensitivity and just under 84% specificity in cross-validation and 80%/75% in testing. During validation, the model predicted progression to ophthalmopathy a median of approximately 6.5 months ahead of onset, with roughly 65% sensitivity and 72.22% specificity.

CDR1 and CDR2 are read off the germline V gene as KGHSH and LQKENI. From the cysteine up to the phenylalanine, the CDR3 has a length of 15 residues. This entry keeps only the CDR3 DNA: 45 bases, framed from base 1. Trimming leaves V shorter by 5 bases and J shorter by 5 bases, with the junction holding 8 bases beyond the gene matches. Hyperthyroidism patients were newly diagnosed, had a disease duration of under 2 months, and were aged 18 to 65 years. The study excluded patients with uncontrolled infections, other autoimmune diseases, pregnancy or lactation. Clinical symptoms, serum thyroxine and TRAb, thyroid ultrasound, and orbital computed tomography formed the basis for the diagnoses. Blood from progressor patients was collected at the time of first diagnosis with hyperthyroidism, before any ophthalmopathy symptoms had appeared. Ficoll-Paque density gradient centrifugation was used to isolate PBMCs from about 9 ml of fresh peripheral blood. Progressor patients were initially diagnosed with Graves' hyperthyroidism and developed ophthalmopathy during follow-up. Total RNA was extracted with Trizol reagent, and quality was checked on an Agilent 2100 Bioanalyzer.

The TCR beta CDR3 regions were amplified from RNA transcripts. A first-round RT-PCR of the TCR CDR3 used the HTBI primer set with the Qiagen OneStep RT-PCR kit. Libraries were constructed in a second round of multiplex PCR, after which size selection and purification were performed. Libraries were sequenced paired-end with 100 bp reads on an Illumina HiSeq2000. In the source study's methods: Raw data were processed with SOAPnuke, discarding reads with adapters, uncalled bases, mean Phred below 15, or no exact constant-primer or identifier match. High-quality paired reads were merged with COPE v1.2.5, and unique nucleotide sequences were defined as clonotypes. MiTCR v1.1 was used to align clonotypes to the IMGT TRBV, TRBD and TRBJ reference segments. Only V-J combinations with frequency above 0.0001, covering 99.2% of repertoires, were analysed. A TCS score was defined as the ratio between F50 (clonal expansion) and ExV (chaos), using BLOSUM62-based TCRdist between CDR3 peptides within each V-J. Welch's t-statistics and random forest reduced roughly 530 V-J features to about 13, which were used in a naive Bayes classifier (R e1071). Using fastp trimming at Q25 and MiXCR clonotype assembly, TCRdb reanalyzed the public sequencing data and kept in-frame beta chains. Rows with a matching CDR3 protein are joined into one entry that keeps the most common DNA and genes. Here the V and J calls rest on TCRdb's processing, not on the authors' analysis. This sample has 250,000 or so distinct CDR3 sequences in its table, and 14% to 15% of those were observed once. 10% to 15% of the sample belongs to the ten largest clones.

This clonotype showed up many times. Its recognized antigen is unknown. No much larger clonotype is one base removed from it; base qualities were not supplied. Sequenced: blood. This TCR derives from a woman aged 40 to 50 with Graves' hyperthyroidism that later progressed to Graves' ophthalmopathy. The chain was built from TRBV18 and TRBJ2-3; TRBD2 agrees with 9 junctional bases. In nucleotides, the sequence is TGTGCCAGCTCAACTCAAGCGGGAGGAGGAGATACGCAGTATTTT. Its translation reads: CASSTQAGGGDTQYF.